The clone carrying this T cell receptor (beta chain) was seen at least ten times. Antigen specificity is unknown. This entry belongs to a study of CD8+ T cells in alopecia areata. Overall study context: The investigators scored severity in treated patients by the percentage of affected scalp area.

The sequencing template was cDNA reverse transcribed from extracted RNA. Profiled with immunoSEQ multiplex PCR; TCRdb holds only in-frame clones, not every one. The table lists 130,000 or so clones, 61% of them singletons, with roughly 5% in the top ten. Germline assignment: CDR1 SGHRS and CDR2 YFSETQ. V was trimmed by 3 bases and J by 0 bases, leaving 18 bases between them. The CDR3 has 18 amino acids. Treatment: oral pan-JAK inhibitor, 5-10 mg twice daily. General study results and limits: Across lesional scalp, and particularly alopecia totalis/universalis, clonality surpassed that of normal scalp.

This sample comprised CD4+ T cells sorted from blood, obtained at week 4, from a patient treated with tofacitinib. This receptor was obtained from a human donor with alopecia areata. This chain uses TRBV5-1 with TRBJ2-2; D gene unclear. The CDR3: CASSSPSGRIANTGELFF. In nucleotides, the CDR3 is TGCGCCAGCAGCTCCCCGTCGGGCAGGATTGCGAACACCGGGGAGCTGTTTTTT.